This entry features one T cell receptor (beta chain) sequence. Its antigen remains unknown. This sample's time point: cycle 4 day 1 (C4D1), after five to seven weeks of nivolumab. Brentuximab vedotin exposure varied, and every patient relapsed after autologous stem cell transplantation. Sequencing was performed with immunoSEQ multiplex PCR; in TCRdb, only in-frame clones are kept and a portion is missing. Here the sample spans about 50,000 clones, 90% being singletons. The data belong to a study of PD-1 blockade in classical Hodgkin lymphoma. General study points: Diversity similar to that of newly diagnosed patients was seen at baseline in complete responders. Excluded were patients who started nivolumab under 1 year after ASCT, a group that had lower diversity. The origin of the repertoire differences remains undefined, with disease activity or prior therapy as possible causes.

The sequenced sample was peripheral blood mononuclear cells (PBMCs), obtained before the fourth cycle of nivolumab. This receptor was obtained from a human donor with classical Hodgkin lymphoma.

CDR3 sequence (DNA): TGTGCCAGCAGGGAAGAATGGGCCGGGGAGCTGTTTTTT. Amino acids: CASREEWAGELFF. The rearrangement uses TRBV6-5 and TRBJ2-2, with D uncertain. The germline gives CDR1 MNHEY, CDR2 SVGAGI. V lost 6 bases to trimming and J lost 6 bases, with 11 bases between them. This CDR3 has 13 residues.